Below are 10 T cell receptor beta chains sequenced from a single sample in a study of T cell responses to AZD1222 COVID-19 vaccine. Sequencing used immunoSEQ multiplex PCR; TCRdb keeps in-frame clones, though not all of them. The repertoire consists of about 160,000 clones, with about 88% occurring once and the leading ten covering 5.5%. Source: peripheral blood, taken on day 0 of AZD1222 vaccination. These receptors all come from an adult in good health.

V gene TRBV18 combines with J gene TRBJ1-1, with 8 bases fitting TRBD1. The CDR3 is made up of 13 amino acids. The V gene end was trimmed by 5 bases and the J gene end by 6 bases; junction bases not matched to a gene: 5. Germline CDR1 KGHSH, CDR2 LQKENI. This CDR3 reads CASSGDRGSEAFF. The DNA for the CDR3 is TGTGCCAGCTCAGGCGACAGGGGATCTGAAGCTTTCTTT.

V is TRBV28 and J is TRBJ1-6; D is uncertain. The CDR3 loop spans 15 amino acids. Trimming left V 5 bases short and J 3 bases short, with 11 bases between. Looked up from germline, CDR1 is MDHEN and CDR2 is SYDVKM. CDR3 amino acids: CASSPNVGYNSPLHF. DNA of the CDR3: TGTGCCAGCAGTCCGAATGTGGGCTATAATTCACCCCTCCACTTT.

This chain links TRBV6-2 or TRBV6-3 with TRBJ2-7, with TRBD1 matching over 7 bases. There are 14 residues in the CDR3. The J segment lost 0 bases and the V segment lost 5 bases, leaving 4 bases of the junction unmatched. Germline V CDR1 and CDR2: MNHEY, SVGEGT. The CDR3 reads CASSKQGISYEQYF. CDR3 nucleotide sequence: TGTGCCAGCAGTAAACAGGGGATCTCCTACGAGCAGTACTTC.

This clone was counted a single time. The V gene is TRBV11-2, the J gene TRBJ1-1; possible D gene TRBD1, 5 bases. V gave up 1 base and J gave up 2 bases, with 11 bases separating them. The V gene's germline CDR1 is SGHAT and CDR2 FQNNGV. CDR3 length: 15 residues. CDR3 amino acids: CASSLGAGLNTEAFF. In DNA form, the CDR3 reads TGTGCCAGCAGCTTAGGGGCAGGGCTAAACACTGAAGCTTTCTTT.

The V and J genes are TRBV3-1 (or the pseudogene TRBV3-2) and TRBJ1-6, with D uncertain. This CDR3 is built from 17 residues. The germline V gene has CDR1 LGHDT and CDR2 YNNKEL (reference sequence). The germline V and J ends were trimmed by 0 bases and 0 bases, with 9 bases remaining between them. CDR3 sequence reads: CASSQDRPSSYNSPLHF. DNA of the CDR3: TGTGCCAGCAGCCAAGATCGACCCAGCTCCTATAATTCACCCCTCCACTTT.

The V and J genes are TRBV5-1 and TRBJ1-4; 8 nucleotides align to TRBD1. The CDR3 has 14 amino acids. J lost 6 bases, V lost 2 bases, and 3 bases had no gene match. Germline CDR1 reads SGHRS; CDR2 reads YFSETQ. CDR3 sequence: CASSLQGDYEKLFF. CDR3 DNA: TGCGCCAGCAGCTTACAGGGGGATTATGAAAAACTGTTTTTT.

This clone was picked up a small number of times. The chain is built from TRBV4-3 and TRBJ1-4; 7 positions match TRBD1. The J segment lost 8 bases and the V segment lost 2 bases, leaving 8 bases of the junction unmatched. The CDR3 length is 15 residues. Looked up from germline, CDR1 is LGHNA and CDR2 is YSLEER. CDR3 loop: CASSQTGVLSEKLFF. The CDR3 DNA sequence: TGCGCCAGCAGCCAAACAGGGGTTCTAAGCGAAAAACTGTTTTTT.

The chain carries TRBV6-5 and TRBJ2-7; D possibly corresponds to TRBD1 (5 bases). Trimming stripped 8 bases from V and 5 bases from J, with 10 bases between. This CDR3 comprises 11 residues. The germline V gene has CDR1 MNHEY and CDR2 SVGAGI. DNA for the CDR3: TGTGCCAGCGCCAGGGCTAACGAGCAGTACTTC. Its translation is CASARANEQYF.

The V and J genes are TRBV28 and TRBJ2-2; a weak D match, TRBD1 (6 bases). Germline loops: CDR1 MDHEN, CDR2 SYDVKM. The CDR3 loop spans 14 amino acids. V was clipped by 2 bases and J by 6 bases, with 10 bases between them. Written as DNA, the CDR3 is TGTGCCAGCAGTTTAGGACAGTCTCCCGGGGAGCTGTTTTTT. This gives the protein CASSLGQSPGELFF.

The CDR3 protein is CASSYAAATNYGYTF. Written as DNA, the CDR3 is TGTGCCAGCAGTTACGCGGCGGCAACTAACTATGGCTACACCTTC. The chain couples TRBV6-5 to TRBJ1-2; D uncertain. This CDR3 has 15 residues. V gave up 2 bases and J gave up 0 bases, with 10 bases separating them. Germline CDR1 is MNHEY and CDR2 is SVGAGI.